This T cell receptor beta chain emerged from a study of blood T cell repertoires in COVID-19. TCRdb keeps only in-frame clones here, not all; method: immunoSEQ multiplex PCR. The table lists a few hundred thousand clones, 70% to 90% of them singletons. V shed 5 bases and J 7 bases; nucleotides not matched to a gene: 7. Germline loops: CDR1 MDHEN, CDR2 SYDVKM. The length of the CDR3 is 13 residues. The rearrangement uses TRBV28 and TRBJ1-1; 7 bases agree with TRBD1. Sequenced: PBMCs or T cells enriched from blood (not recorded which). This TCR was sampled from a woman in her 40s with acute COVID-19. The CDR3 sequence is CASSKTGRIEAFF. DNA of the CDR3: TGTGCCAGCAGTAAGACAGGGAGAATTGAAGCTTTCTTT.